Following are 13 T cell receptor beta chains from one sample sequenced in a study of shared clonotypes between healthy human individuals. Data came from immunoSEQ multiplex PCR; TCRdb stores just in-frame clones and leaves some out. The data hold about 690,000 clones, with about nine tenths observed a single time. The sample consisted of memory CD8+ T cells from PBMCs. Subset meaning: CD45RO+ cells pooled with CCR7-negative TemRA cells. These receptors originate from a man between 18 and 29 years old in good health. Some clones in this sample may be carry-over from other donors' samples.

The V gene is TRBV19, the J gene TRBJ2-7, with TRBD1 as a possible D gene (5 bases). CDR1 is LNHDA, CDR2 SQIVND, per germline (reference sequence). Trimming removed 3 bases at V and 2 bases at J, with 8 bases between. The CDR3 totals 13 residues. The CDR3 loop reads CASSMGRAYEQYF. CDR3 nucleotides: TGTGCCAGTAGTATGGGGCGAGCCTACGAGCAGTACTTC.

The genes are TRBV18 and TRBJ2-5; D is undetermined. In germline, CDR1 is KGHSH, CDR2 LQKENI. V lost 0 bases and J 3 bases, leaving 5 bases between the germline ends. CDR3 length equals 13 residues. CDR3 in DNA: TGTGCCAGCTCACCACCCATCGAAGAGACCCAGTACTTC. This gives the protein CASSPPIEETQYF.

V usage is TRBV5-1 and J usage is TRBJ2-1; D unclear. CDR1 is SGHRS and CDR2 is YFSETQ in the germline V gene. V shed 0 bases and J shed 4 bases, with 14 bases lying between them. The CDR3 is 16 residues long. CDR3 DNA: TGCGCCAGCAGCTTGGCCATCCGGGCCTTATACAATGAGCAGTTCTTC. It yields the protein CASSLAIRALYNEQFF.

The chain joins TRBV28 to TRBJ1-1, with 12 bases that match TRBD1. The germline gives CDR1 MDHEN, CDR2 SYDVKM. Trimming removed 9 bases from V and 1 base from J; junction bases left unmatched: 9. This CDR3 spans 16 amino acids. The CDR3 sequence: CASASRDRGRNTEAFF. The DNA of the CDR3 is TGTGCCAGTGCTTCCAGGGACAGGGGGCGGAACACTGAAGCTTTCTTT.

CDR3 sequence (DNA): TGTGCCAGCAGCCTTCTGGGGCACAATGAGCAGTTCTTC. The encoded protein is CASSLLGHNEQFF. This chain connects TRBV6-5 to TRBJ2-1, with D possibly being TRBD1 (5 bases). From germline, CDR1 is MNHEY and CDR2 SVGAGI. The CDR3 loop spans 13 amino acids. Between the trimmed V and J ends, which lost 6 bases and 5 bases, there was a span of 11 bases.

This chain uses TRBV25-1 with TRBJ2-1; 8 bases line up with TRBD1. Germline V gene data show CDR1 as MGHDK and CDR2 as SYGVNS. The V segment lost 1 base and the J segment 4 bases; nucleotides outside the gene matches: 6. The CDR3 sequence is 16 residues long. The CDR3 region has the DNA TGTGCCAGCAGTGAATCGACAGGGGCGCTTTACAATGAGCAGTTCTTC. It specifies CASSESTGALYNEQFF.

This clone was seen at least ten times. The V and J genes are TRBV11-2 and TRBJ2-7; D remains ambiguous. Per germline, CDR1 SGHAT and CDR2 FQNNGV. This CDR3 comprises 15 residues. Between the trimmed V and J ends, which lost 1 base and 1 base, there was a span of 11 bases. This chain's CDR3 is CASSLGTRTSYEQYF. DNA of the CDR3: TGTGCCAGCAGCTTAGGGACCAGGACGTCCTACGAGCAGTACTTC.

The V and J genes are TRBV13 and TRBJ2-2, with 10 bases that match TRBD2. The CDR3 runs to 14 residues. V was clipped by 11 bases and J by 7 bases; unmatched bases: 10. Germline CDR1 is PRHDT and CDR2 is FYEKMQ (reference sequence). In DNA form, the CDR3 reads TGTGCCTTCACCCAGCGGGAGGGTAACGGGGAGCTGTTTTTT. Amino acids: CAFTQREGNGELFF.

V usage is TRBV11-2 and J usage is TRBJ2-7; D is perhaps TRBD2 (6 bases). The germline V gene encodes CDR1 SGHAT and CDR2 FQNNGV. Trimming left V 5 bases short and J 5 bases short, with 16 bases between. The CDR3 length is 14 residues. The CDR3 spells CASSNGRGIDEQYF. CDR3 DNA: TGTGCCAGCAGCAACGGGAGAGGGATCGACGAGCAGTACTTC.

V usage is TRBV19 and J usage is TRBJ2-1; D tentatively reads TRBD1 or TRBD2 (5 bases each). CDR1 is LNHDA and CDR2 is SQIVND in the germline V gene (reference sequence). This CDR3 region has 14 residues. Deletions cut 0 bases from V and 7 bases from J, with 10 bases between. CDR3 in DNA: TGTGCCAGTAGTATAGATCGGGGCAGGAATGAGCAGTTCTTC. Protein sequence: CASSIDRGRNEQFF. Drawing the rest from reference TRBV19 and TRBJ2-1, the complete variable domain is DGGITQSPKYLFRKEGQNVTLSCEQNLNHDAMYWYRQDPGQGLRLIYYSQIVNDFQKGDIAEGYSVSREKKESFPLTVTSAQKNPTAFYLCASSIDRGRNEQFFGPGTRLTVL.

V gene TRBV9 combines with J gene TRBJ2-1; the D gene is possibly TRBD2 (5 bases). V lost 3 bases and J lost 11, with 15 bases in between. Germline CDR1 is SGDLS and CDR2 is YYNGEE. This CDR3 is 13 amino acids long. The CDR3 sequence: CASSAPRGVQQFF. CDR3 DNA: TGTGCCAGCAGCGCCCCCCGGGGAGTTCAGCAGTTCTTC.

The chain recombines TRBV11-2 with TRBJ1-1; no definite D call. The V gene's germline CDR1 is SGHAT and CDR2 FQNNGV. V was shortened by 5 bases and J by 3 bases, with 10 bases between the two germline ends. This CDR3 contains 13 residues. The CDR3 reads CASSGWRDTEAFF. The CDR3 DNA reads TGTGCCAGCAGCGGGTGGCGAGACACTGAAGCTTTCTTT.

This chain uses TRBV29-1 with TRBJ1-2, with a weak D call TRBD1 (5 bases). V was shortened by 5 bases and J by 0 bases, with 10 bases between the two germline ends. Germline CDR1 SQVTM, CDR2 ANQGSEA. The CDR3 is 13 amino acids. This CDR3 is CSVKGPSNYGYTF. The CDR3 nucleotides are TGCAGCGTTAAGGGACCTTCTAACTATGGCTACACCTTC.